This TCR beta chain is drawn from a study of PD-L1 blockade in urothelial cancer. Study background: It was in the mid-2010s that patients started atezolizumab at 1,200 mg intravenously every 3 weeks. Most patients, about 85% of the 29, were males with bladder-origin cancer.

Added to each PCR by spiking were synthetic TCR analog templates. TCRdb keeps only in-frame clones here, not all; method: immunoSEQ multiplex PCR. Among tens of thousands of clones listed, 86% were seen once. The CDR3 covers 15 residues. J lost 5 bases, V lost 4 bases, and 9 bases had no gene match. Germline CDR1 MNHNS, CDR2 SASEGT. The time point denotes: peripheral blood 6 weeks after treatment start. Pretreatment and on-treatment samples were taken, numbering 1 to 8 per patient. The receptor's source is a man aged 55 to 70 with urothelial cancer. The sequenced sample was PBMCs, obtained around atezolizumab (anti-PD-L1) treatment. This chain links TRBV6-1 with TRBJ2-5; TRBD1 agrees at 8 bases. The CDR3 is CASSVQDRGGETQYF. For the CDR3, the DNA is TGTGCCAGCAGTGTACAAGACAGGGGCGGGGAGACCCAGTACTTC.